A single T cell receptor (beta chain) is shown here with its context. This specimen comes from a study of blood T cell repertoires in COVID-19. Overall study: The study drew acute and convalescent COVID-19 samples from the United States, Italy and Spain. The analysed material was cDNA or gDNA that came from T cells, B-cell-depleted T cells, or PBMCs.

V was cut by 3 bases and J by 5 bases, with 20 bases left in between. This CDR3 is built from 16 residues. The germline V gene encodes CDR1 SGHDT and CDR2 YYEEEE. In the study's own analysis: Nucleated cell counts were estimated from reference gene primer amplification. TCRdb keeps only in-frame clones here, not all; method: immunoSEQ multiplex PCR. The D gene and trimming were derived from the DNA, and the V and J assignments and clone size from that table. The data contain roughly 130,000 clones, more than 75% of them singletons. The receptor was isolated from an elderly man with acute or convalescent COVID-19. The source material was peripheral blood. The gene calls are TRBV5-6 and TRBJ1-2; D gene uncertain. The CDR3 DNA sequence: TGTGCCAGCAGCTACGGTGGAGTTAGCGGCTATTATGGCTACACCTTC. This codes for CASSYGGVSGYYGYTF.